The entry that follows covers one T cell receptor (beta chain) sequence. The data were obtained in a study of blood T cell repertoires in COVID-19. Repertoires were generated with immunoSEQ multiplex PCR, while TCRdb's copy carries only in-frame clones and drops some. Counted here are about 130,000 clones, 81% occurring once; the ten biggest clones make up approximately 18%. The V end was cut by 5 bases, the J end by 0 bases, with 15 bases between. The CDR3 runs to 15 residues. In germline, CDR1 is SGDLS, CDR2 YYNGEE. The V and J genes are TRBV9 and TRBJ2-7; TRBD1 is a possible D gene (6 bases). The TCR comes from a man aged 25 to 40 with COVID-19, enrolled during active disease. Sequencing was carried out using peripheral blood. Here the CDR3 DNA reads TGTGCCAGCAGTGACGGACAGCCGAACTCCTACGAGCAGTACTTC. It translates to CASSDGQPNSYEQYF.